The present T cell receptor beta chain was sequenced within a study of cytomegalovirus exposure and HLA in healthy donors. Study-level information: A data release that came early held some 84 million unique TCRs from HLA-typed donors.

13 Jbeta primers and 60 Vbeta primers were used for the PCR. Using immunoSEQ multiplex PCR, the repertoire was profiled, and TCRdb retains in-frame clones only, with some absent. The table records 310,000 or so clones, 70% to 90% of them present only once. Trimming shortened V by 6 bases and J by 7 bases, and 13 bases separated the two germline ends. The CDR3 is 12 residues long. Germline V gene lookup returns CDR1 MDHEN and CDR2 SYDVKM. This clone occurred once. What it binds is unknown. Study-wide results and caveats: Reportedly, cytomegalovirus status was diagnosed with high sensitivity and specificity. In vitro data verified a few CMV-associated chains as specific for CMV antigens.

This sequence originates from a woman under 30 in good health and CMV-seronegative. V usage is TRBV28 and J usage is TRBJ2-7; weak D call: TRBD2 (5 bases). Sample: PBMCs. In DNA form, the CDR3 reads TGTGCCAGCAGCTATGGACTTGCGGAGCAGTACTTC. Translating gives CASSYGLAEQYF.